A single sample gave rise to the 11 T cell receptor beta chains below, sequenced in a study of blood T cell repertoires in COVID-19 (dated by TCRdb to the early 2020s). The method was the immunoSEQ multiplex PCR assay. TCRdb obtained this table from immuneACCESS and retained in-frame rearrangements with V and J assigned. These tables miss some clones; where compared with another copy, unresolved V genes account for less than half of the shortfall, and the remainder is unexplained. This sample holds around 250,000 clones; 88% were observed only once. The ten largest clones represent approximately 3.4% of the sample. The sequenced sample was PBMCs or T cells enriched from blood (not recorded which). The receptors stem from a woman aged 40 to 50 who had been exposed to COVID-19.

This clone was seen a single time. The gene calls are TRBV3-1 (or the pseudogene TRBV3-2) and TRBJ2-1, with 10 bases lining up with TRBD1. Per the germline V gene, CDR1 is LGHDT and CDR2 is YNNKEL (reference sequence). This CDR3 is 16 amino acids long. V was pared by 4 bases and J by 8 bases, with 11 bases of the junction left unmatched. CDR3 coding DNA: TGTGCCAGCAGCCGTGAGGGACAGGGGATTGAGGATGAGCAGTTCTTC. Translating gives CASSREGQGIEDEQFF.

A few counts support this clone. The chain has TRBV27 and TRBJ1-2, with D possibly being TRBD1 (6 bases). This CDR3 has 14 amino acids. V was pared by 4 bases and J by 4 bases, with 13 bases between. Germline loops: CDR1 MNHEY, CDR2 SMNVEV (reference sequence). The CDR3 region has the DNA TGTGCCAGCAGTTCGGGGGGCGGGAGCTATGGCTACACCTTC. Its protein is CASSSGGGSYGYTF.

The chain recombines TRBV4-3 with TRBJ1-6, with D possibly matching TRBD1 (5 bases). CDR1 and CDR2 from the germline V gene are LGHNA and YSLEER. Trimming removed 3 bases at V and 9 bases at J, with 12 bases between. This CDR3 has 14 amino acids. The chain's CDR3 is CASSQTTEASPLHF. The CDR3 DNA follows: TGCGCCAGCAGCCAGACGACAGAGGCTTCACCCCTCCACTTT.

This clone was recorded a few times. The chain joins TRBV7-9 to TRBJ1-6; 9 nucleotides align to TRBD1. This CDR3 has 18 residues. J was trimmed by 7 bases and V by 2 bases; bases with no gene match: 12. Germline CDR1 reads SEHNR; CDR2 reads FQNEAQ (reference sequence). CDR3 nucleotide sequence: TGTGCCAGCAGCTTAAGAGGGACAGGGAGTACTTGGAATTCACCCCTCCACTTT. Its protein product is CASSLRGTGSTWNSPLHF.

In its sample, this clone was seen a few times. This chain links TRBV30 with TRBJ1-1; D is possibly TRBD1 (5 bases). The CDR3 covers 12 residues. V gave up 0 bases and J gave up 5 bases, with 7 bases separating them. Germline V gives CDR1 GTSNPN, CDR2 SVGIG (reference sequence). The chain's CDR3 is CAWSVTGTEAFF. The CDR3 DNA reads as TGTGCCTGGAGTGTTACAGGTACTGAAGCTTTCTTT. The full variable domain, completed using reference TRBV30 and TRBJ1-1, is SQTIHQWPATLVQPVGSPLSLECTVEGTSNPNLYWYRQAAGRGLQLLFYSVGIGQISSEVPQNLSASRPQDRQFILSSKKLLLSDSGFYLCAWSVTGTEAFFGQGTRLTVV.

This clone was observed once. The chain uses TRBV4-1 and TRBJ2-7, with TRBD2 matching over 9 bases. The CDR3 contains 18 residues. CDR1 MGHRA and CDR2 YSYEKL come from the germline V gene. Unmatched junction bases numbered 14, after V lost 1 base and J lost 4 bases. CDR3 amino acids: CASSQVEAGGGNRYEQYF. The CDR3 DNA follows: TGCGCCAGCAGCCAAGTGGAGGCGGGGGGGGGTAACCGGTACGAGCAGTACTTC.

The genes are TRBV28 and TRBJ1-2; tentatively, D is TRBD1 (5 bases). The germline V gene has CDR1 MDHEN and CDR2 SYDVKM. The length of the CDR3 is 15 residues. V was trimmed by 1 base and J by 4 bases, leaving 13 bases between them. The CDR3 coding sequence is TGTGCCAGCAGTTTATTGGGAGGGGTGGGCTATGGCTACACCTTC. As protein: CASSLLGGVGYGYTF.

In DNA form, the CDR3 reads TGTGCCAGCAGGCCGGGGGGGACATCCTACAATGAGCAGTTCTTC. Amino acids: CASRPGGTSYNEQFF. The rearrangement joins TRBV7-2 to TRBJ2-1, with 8 bases fitting TRBD2. J lost 1 base, V lost 6 bases, and 5 bases had no gene match. Germline CDR1 and CDR2: SGHTA and FQGNSA. CDR3 length: 15 residues.

The DNA of the CDR3 is TGTGCCAGCAGCAAGGGCGACGGGAGTAACCACGAGCAGTACGTC. This gives the protein CASSKGDGSNHEQYV. The chain employs TRBV21-1 and TRBJ2-7; the DNA was not used to check the table's D call, TRBD2. TRBV21-1 is listed as a pseudogene. This CDR3 comprises 15 residues.

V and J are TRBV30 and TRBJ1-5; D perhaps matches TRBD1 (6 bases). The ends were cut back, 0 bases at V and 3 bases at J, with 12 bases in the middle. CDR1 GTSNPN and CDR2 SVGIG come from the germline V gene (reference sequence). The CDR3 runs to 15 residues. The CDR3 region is CAWSVTGILNQPQHF. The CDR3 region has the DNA TGTGCCTGGAGTGTTACAGGGATACTCAATCAGCCCCAGCATTTT.

The CDR3 nucleotides are TGTGCCAGCATGGCGGGCAATCAGCCCCAGCATTTT. It translates to CASMAGNQPQHF. This rearrangement joins TRBV2 to TRBJ1-5; D gene uncertain. The V gene's germline CDR1 is SNHLY and CDR2 FYNNEI. The V end was cut by 7 bases, the J end by 2 bases, with 6 bases between. CDR3 size: 12 residues.